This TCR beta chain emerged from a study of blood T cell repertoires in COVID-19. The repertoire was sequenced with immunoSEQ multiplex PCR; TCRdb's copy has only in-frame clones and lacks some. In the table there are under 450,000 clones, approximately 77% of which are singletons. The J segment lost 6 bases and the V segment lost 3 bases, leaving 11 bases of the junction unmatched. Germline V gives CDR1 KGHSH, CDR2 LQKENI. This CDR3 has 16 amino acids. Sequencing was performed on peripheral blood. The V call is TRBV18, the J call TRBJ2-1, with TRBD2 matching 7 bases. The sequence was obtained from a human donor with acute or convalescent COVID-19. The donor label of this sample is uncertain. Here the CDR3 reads CASSPSPGRLGNEQFF. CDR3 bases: TGTGCCAGCTCACCGTCCCCCGGGAGGTTGGGCAATGAGCAGTTCTTC. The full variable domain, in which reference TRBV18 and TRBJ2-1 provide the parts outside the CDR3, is NAGVMQNPRHLVRRRGQEARLRCSPMKGHSHVYWYRQLPEEGLKFMVYLQKENIIDESGMPKERFSAEFPKEGPSILRIQQVVRGDSAAYFCASSPSPGRLGNEQFFGPGTRLTVL.